In this sample, the clone carrying this T cell receptor (beta chain) turned up a few times. The antigen remains unidentified. J lost 5 bases, V lost 3 bases, and 20 bases had no gene match. The germline CDR1 and CDR2 sequences are MDHEN and SYDVKM. This CDR3 has 19 amino acids. The time point here: persistent/refractory GD, antithyroid drugs over 5 years with positive TRAb. PBMCs provided the RNA from which the TCR library was made. TCR beta libraries were built with iRepertoire HTBI primers and Arm-PCR of CDR3 regions. TCRdb processed the multiplex PCR reads anew with MiXCR; each CDR3 protein has one entry. Of roughly 700,000 distinct CDR3 sequences listed, roughly 30% are singletons. The data originate from a study of regulatory T cells in long-lasting Graves disease. Study-level points and caveats: Preferential use of TRBV28, TRBJ1-2 and TRBJ2-5 was seen in persistent disease.

The chain uses TRBV28 and TRBJ2-5, with 8 bases matching TRBD2. This specimen consisted of peripheral blood mononuclear cells (PBMCs), obtained when the disease was refractory, from a patient treated with antithyroid drugs. The sequence came from a female donor with Graves disease. Here the CDR3 reads CASSFRNHSGTAGEETQYF. The CDR3, as DNA: TGTGCCAGCAGTTTCCGCAACCATAGCGGGACCGCGGGAGAGGAGACCCAGTACTTC.